This TCR beta chain comes out of a study of blood T cell repertoires in COVID-19. Study as a whole: COVID-19 samples, acute and convalescent, were from the United States, Italy and Spain. Sources were T cells, B-cell-depleted T cells, or PBMCs; the material itself was cDNA or gDNA.

In the original workflow: Quantification of nucleated cells was approximated via reference gene primer amplification. This table comes from immunoSEQ multiplex PCR, and its TCRdb copy is limited to in-frame clones, with some not included. The V and J calls and the clone size are those of that table, but D and trimming were determined from the DNA. This table has under 250,000 clones, roughly four fifths appearing once. The CDR3 runs to 15 residues. The germline V gene encodes CDR1 SGHDN and CDR2 FVKESK. With V trimmed by 3 bases and J by 8 bases, 2 bases remained unmatched. Sequencing was carried out using peripheral blood. The rearrangement uses TRBV14 and TRBJ1-6; 12 nucleotides match TRBD1. The TCR comes from a man older than 75 with acute or convalescent COVID-19. DNA of the CDR3: TGTGCCAGCAGCCAGGGGACAGGGGGCTATTCACCCCTCCACTTT. This translates into CASSQGTGGYSPLHF. The whole variable domain, remainder taken from reference TRBV14 and TRBJ1-6, is EAGVTQFPSHSVIEKGQTVTLRCDPISGHDNLYWYRRVMGKEIKFLLHFVKESKQDESGMPNNRFLAERTGGTYSTLKVQPAELEDSGVYFCASSQGTGGYSPLHFGNGTRLTVT.